The sequence of this TCR beta chain was determined in a study of blood T cell repertoires in COVID-19. The wider study: Sites in the United States, Italy and Spain provided acute and convalescent COVID-19 samples.

The protocol was immunoSEQ multiplex PCR, while the TCRdb copy is restricted to in-frame clones and leaves out a portion. The repertoire holds 60,000 to 70,000 clones, with roughly three quarters as singletons. J lost 5 bases, V lost 5 bases, and 14 bases had no gene match. This CDR3 spans 16 amino acids. Germline CDR1 and CDR2: MDHEN and SYDVKM. This clone was seen a handful of times. The V gene is TRBV28, the J gene TRBJ1-1, with 7 positions matching TRBD1. The source of this sequence is an elderly woman with acute or convalescent COVID-19. The sample consisted of peripheral blood. The CDR3 bases are TGTGCCAGCAGTCTCACTCCCGGGAGGGGGCATACTGAAGCTTTCTTT. Its translation: CASSLTPGRGHTEAFF.